A single sample gave rise to the 10 T cell receptor beta chains below, sequenced in a study of response to subunit inactivated influenza vaccine. TCRdb reprocessed the RT-PCR reads with MiXCR, giving one entry per CDR3 protein. The sample contains fewer than 550,000 distinct CDR3 sequences, about 25% of which appear only once. Sequenced here: CD4+ T cells sorted from PBMCs, sampled about 5 days after vaccination. The receptor source for this set is a man between 50 and 59 years old who received an inactivated influenza vaccine.

In this sample, this clonotype turned up a few times. The chain couples TRBV2 to TRBJ2-3; the D is unclear. Germline CDR1 is SNHLY and CDR2 is FYNNEI. V lost 4 bases, J lost 1 base, and 12 bases lay in between. The CDR3 sequence is 15 residues long. For the CDR3, the DNA is TGTGCCAGCAGTGTCGCAGAGCCCCGCACAGATACGCAGTATTTT. Translating gives CASSVAEPRTDTQYF.

The chain recombines TRBV6-5 with TRBJ1-1, with unresolved D. V was shortened by 6 bases and J by 1 base, with 15 bases between the two germline ends. The CDR3 runs to 15 residues. Germline CDR1 and CDR2: MNHEY and SVGAGI. The CDR3 nucleotides read TGTGCCAGCAGCTTACAGCGTCCAGAGAACACTGAAGCTTTCTTT. It encodes CASSLQRPENTEAFF.

The chain has TRBV4-3 and TRBJ2-2; D gene ambiguous. The CDR3 extends over 13 amino acids. V was cut by 4 bases and J by 6 bases, with 9 bases left in between. Per germline, CDR1 LGHNA and CDR2 YSLEER. CDR3 nucleotides: TGCGCCAGCAGCCGCCCTGGTTCCGGGGAGCTGTTTTTT. It is translated as CASSRPGSGELFF.

In its sample, this clonotype was seen a few times. The chain has TRBV7-6 and TRBJ2-2; the match to TRBD2 covers 12 bases. This CDR3 has 16 residues. Trimming cost V 2 bases and J 3 bases; bases outside gene matches: 1. Germline V gives CDR1 SGHVS, CDR2 FNYEAQ. CDR3 DNA: TGTGCCAGCAGCTTAAGACTAGCGGGAGACACCGGGGAGCTGTTTTTT. This sequence encodes CASSLRLAGDTGELFF.

This clonotype was observed a handful of times. The rearrangement uses TRBV11-2 and TRBJ2-2; D is unclear. CDR1 is SGHAT, CDR2 FQNNGV, per germline. The V end lost 0 bases, the J end lost 4 bases, and 6 bases lay between the germline ends. The CDR3 extends over 14 amino acids. The DNA of the CDR3 is TGTGCCAGCAGCTTAGATCTGGTCACCGGGGAGCTGTTTTTT. It is translated as CASSLDLVTGELFF.

This clonotype was detected a few times. The chain has TRBV6-1 and TRBJ2-5, with TRBD2 identical over 9 bases. There are 16 residues in the CDR3. From germline, CDR1 is MNHNS and CDR2 SASEGT. V shed 4 bases and J 1 base; nucleotides not matched to a gene: 7. The CDR3 nucleotides read TGTGCCAGCAGTGGGCGGCTAGCGGGGATCCAAGAGACCCAGTACTTC. Its protein is CASSGRLAGIQETQYF.

The chain is built from TRBV4-2 and TRBJ2-2; D ambiguous. In germline, CDR1 is LGHNA, CDR2 YNFKEQ. Trimming removed 0 bases at V and 8 bases at J, with 4 bases between. The CDR3 runs 12 residues. This CDR3 reads CASSQERGELFF. CDR3 nucleotides: TGTGCCAGCAGCCAAGAACGGGGGGAGCTGTTTTTT.

This sequence joins TRBV7-9 and TRBJ1-5; 12 bases agree with TRBD1. V dropped 4 bases and J dropped 2; count of bases not matched to a gene: 3. Germline assignment: CDR1 SEHNR and CDR2 FQNEAQ (reference sequence). The CDR3 is made up of 16 amino acids. CDR3 residues: CASSWGQGAGNQPQHF. CDR3 in DNA: TGTGCCAGCAGCTGGGGACAGGGGGCCGGCAATCAGCCCCAGCATTTT.

There are a few counts of this clonotype. This chain connects TRBV5-1 to TRBJ1-4; the D gene is possibly TRBD1 (5 bases). V was trimmed by 5 bases and J by 3 bases, leaving 14 bases between them. Looked up from germline, CDR1 is SGHRS and CDR2 is YFSETQ. This CDR3 spans 15 amino acids. CDR3 DNA: TGCGCCAGCAGTCGTACCGGGACCGCTAATGAAAAACTGTTTTTT. Its translation is CASSRTGTANEKLFF.

This clonotype was counted only a few times. This chain uses TRBV2 with TRBJ2-1, with TRBD1 identical over 8 bases. V was clipped by 4 bases and J by 2 bases; unmatched bases: 4. The CDR3 runs to 15 residues. Germline CDR1 and CDR2: SNHLY and FYNNEI. The CDR3 DNA sequence: TGTGCCAGCAGTGGGCCGGACAGGGCCTACAATGAGCAGTTCTTC. Protein: CASSGPDRAYNEQFF. Full variable domain (remainder filled in from reference TRBV2 and TRBJ2-1): EPEVTQTPSHQVTQMGQEVILRCVPISNHLYFYWYRQILGQKVEFLVSFYNNEISEKSEIFDDQFSVERPDGSNFTLKIRSTKLEDSAMYFCASSGPDRAYNEQFFGPGTRLTVL.